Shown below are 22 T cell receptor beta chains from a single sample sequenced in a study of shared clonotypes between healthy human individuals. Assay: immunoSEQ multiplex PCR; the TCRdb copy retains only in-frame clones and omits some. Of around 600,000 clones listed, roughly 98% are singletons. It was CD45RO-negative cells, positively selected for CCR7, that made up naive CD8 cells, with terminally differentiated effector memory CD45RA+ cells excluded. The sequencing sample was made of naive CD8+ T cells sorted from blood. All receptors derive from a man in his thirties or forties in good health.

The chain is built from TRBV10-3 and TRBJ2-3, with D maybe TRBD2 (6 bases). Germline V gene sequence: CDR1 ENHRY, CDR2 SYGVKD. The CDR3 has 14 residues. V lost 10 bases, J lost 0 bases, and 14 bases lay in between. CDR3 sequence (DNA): TGTGCCACCTCCGGACTATCTAGCACAGATACGCAGTATTTT. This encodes CATSGLSSTDTQYF.

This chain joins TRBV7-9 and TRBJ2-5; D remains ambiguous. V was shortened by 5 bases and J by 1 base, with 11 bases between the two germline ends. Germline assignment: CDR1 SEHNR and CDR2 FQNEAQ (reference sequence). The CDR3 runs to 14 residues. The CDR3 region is CASSHDQFQETQYF. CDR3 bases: TGTGCCAGCAGCCATGATCAGTTCCAAGAGACCCAGTACTTC.

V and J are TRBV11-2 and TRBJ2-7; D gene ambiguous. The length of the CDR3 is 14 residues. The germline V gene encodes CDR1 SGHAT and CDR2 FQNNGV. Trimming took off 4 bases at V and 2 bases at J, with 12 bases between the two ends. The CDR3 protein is CASSSRGDAYEQYF. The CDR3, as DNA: TGTGCCAGCAGCTCCCGTGGCGACGCCTACGAGCAGTACTTC.

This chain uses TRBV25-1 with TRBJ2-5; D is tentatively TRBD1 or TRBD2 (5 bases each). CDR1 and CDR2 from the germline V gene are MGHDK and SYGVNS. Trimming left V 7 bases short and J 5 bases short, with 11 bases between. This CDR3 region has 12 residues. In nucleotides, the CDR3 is TGTGCCAGCAATAGAGGGGTCGAGACCCAGTACTTC. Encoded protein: CASNRGVETQYF. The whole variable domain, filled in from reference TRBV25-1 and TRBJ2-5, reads EADIYQTPRYLVIGTGKKITLECSQTMGHDKMYWYQQDPGMELHLIHYSYGVNSTEKGDLSSESTVSRIRTEHFPLTLESARPSHTSQYLCASNRGVETQYFGPGTRLLVL.

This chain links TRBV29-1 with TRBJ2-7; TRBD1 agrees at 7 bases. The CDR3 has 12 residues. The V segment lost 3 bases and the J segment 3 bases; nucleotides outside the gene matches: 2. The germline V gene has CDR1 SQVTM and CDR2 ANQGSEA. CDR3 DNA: TGCAGCGTTGAGGGACAGTACTACGAGCAGTACTTC. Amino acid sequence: CSVEGQYYEQYF.

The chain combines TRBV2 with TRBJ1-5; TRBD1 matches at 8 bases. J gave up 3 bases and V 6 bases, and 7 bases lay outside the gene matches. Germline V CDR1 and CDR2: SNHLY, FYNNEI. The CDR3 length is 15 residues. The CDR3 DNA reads TGTGCCAGCAGAACCGGACAGGGAATCAATCAGCCCCAGCATTTT. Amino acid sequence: CASRTGQGINQPQHF. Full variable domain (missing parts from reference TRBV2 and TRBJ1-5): EPEVTQTPSHQVTQMGQEVILRCVPISNHLYFYWYRQILGQKVEFLVSFYNNEISEKSEIFDDQFSVERPDGSNFTLKIRSTKLEDSAMYFCASRTGQGINQPQHFGDGTRLSIL.

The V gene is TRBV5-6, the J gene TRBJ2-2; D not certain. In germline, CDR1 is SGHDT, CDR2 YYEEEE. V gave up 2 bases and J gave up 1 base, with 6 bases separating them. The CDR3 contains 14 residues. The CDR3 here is CASSFVGNTGELFF. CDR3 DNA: TGTGCCAGCAGCTTCGTGGGGAACACCGGGGAGCTGTTTTTT.

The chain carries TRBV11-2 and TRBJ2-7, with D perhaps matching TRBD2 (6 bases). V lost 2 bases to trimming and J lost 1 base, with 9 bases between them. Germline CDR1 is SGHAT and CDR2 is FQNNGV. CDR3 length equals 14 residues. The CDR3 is CASSLLALSYEQYF. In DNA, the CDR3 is TGTGCCAGCAGCTTACTAGCGTTATCCTACGAGCAGTACTTC. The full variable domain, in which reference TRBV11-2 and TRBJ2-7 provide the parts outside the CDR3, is EAGVAQSPRYKIIEKRQSVAFWCNPISGHATLYWYQQILGQGPKLLIQFQNNGVVDDSQLPKDRFSAERLKGVDSTLKIQPAKLEDSAVYLCASSLLALSYEQYFGPGTRLTVT.

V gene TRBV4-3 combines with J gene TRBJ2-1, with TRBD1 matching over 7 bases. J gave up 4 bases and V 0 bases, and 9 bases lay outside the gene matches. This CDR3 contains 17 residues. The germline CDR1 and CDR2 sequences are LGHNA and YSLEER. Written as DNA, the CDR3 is TGCGCCAGCAGCCAAGAGGAAACAGGGGTGGGGTACAATGAGCAGTTCTTC. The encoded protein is CASSQEETGVGYNEQFF.

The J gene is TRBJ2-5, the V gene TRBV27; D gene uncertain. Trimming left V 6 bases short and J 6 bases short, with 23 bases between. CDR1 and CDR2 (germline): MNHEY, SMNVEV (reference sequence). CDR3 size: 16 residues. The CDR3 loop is CASRRRSELKNKTQYF. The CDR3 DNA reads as TGTGCCAGCAGAAGAAGGAGCGAACTGAAGAATAAGACCCAGTACTTC.

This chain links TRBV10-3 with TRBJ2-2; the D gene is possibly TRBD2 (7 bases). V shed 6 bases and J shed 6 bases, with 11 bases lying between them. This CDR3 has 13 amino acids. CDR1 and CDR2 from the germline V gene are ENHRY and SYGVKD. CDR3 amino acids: CAISRGGSGELFF. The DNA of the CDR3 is TGTGCCATCAGCAGGGGAGGGTCCGGGGAGCTGTTTTTT.

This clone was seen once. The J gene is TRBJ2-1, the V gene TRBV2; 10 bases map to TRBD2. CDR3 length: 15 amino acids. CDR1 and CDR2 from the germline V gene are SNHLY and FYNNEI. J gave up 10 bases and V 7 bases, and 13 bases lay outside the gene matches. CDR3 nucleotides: TGTGCCAGCACCCCCGGACTAGCGGACCGGGGGGAGCAGTTCTTC. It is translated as CASTPGLADRGEQFF.

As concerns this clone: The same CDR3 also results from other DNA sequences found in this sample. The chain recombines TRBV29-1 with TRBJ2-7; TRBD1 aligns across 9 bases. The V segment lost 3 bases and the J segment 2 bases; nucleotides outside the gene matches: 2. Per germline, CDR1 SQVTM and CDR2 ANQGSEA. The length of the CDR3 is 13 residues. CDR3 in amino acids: CSVDGTGPYEQYF. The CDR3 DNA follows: TGCAGCGTTGACGGGACAGGGCCCTACGAGCAGTACTTC.

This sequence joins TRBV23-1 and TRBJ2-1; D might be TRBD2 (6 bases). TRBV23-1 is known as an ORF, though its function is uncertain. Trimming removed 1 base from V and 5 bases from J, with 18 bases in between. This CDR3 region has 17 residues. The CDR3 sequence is CASSQYPYSERDNEQFF. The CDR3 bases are TGCGCCAGCAGTCAATATCCGTACAGTGAGCGGGACAATGAGCAGTTCTTC.

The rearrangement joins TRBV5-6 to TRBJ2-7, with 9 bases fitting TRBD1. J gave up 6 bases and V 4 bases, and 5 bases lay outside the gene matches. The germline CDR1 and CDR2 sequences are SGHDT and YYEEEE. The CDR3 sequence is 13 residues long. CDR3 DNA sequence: TGTGCCAGCAGCCCGGGACAGGGTTCCGAGCAGTACTTC. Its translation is CASSPGQGSEQYF.

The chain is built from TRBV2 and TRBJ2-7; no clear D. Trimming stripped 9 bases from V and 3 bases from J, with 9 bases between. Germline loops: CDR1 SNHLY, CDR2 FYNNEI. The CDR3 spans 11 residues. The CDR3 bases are TGTGCCAGTCGAAATAACTACGAGCAGTACTTC. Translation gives CASRNNYEQYF.

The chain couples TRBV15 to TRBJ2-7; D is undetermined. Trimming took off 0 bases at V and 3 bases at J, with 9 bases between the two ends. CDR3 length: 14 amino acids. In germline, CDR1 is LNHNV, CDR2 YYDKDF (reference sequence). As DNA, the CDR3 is TGTGCCACCAGCAGAGATCTAGAGTTCTACGAGCAGTACTTC. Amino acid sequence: CATSRDLEFYEQYF.

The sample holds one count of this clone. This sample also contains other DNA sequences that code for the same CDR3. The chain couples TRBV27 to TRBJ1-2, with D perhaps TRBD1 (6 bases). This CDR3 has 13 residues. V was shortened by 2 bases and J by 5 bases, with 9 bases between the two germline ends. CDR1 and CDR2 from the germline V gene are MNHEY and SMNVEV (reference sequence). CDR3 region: CASSLRGAYGYTF. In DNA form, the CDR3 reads TGTGCCAGCAGTTTAAGGGGGGCGTATGGCTACACCTTC.

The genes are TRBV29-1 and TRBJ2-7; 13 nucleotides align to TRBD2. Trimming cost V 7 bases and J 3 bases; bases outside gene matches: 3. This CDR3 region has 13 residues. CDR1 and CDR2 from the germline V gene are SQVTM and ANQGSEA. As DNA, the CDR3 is TGCAGCGGTCGACTAGCGGGAGGCTACGAGCAGTACTTC. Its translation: CSGRLAGGYEQYF.

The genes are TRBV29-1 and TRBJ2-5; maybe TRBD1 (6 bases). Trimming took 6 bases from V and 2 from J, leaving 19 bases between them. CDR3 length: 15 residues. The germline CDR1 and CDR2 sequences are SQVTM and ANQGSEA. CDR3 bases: TGCAGCGTCATCCCACGCAGGACAGCACAAGAGACCCAGTACTTC. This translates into CSVIPRRTAQETQYF.

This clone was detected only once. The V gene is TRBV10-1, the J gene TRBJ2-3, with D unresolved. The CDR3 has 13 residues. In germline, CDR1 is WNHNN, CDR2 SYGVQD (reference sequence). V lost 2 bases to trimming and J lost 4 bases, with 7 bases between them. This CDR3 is CASSEIEADTQYF. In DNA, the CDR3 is TGCGCCAGCAGTGAGATAGAGGCAGATACGCAGTATTTT.

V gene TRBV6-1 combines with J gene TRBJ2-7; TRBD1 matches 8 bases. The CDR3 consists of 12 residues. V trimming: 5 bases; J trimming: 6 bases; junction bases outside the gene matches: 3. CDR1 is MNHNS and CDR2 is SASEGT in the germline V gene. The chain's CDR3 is CASSLGTGEQYF. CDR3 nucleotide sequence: TGTGCCAGCAGTCTAGGGACAGGCGAGCAGTACTTC.